One sample yielded the 16 T cell receptor beta chains listed below, sequenced in a study of shared clonotypes between healthy human individuals. The assay was immunoSEQ multiplex PCR, and TCRdb's table has in-frame clones only and misses some. This repertoire shows under 850,000 clones, over 55% found once; its top ten account for about 1.7%. The sample was memory CD4+ T cells sorted from blood. Subset here: CD45RA-negative fraction. These receptors all come from a woman between 25 and 40 years old in good health.

CDR3 region: CASSESRGGLYEQYF. CDR3 DNA sequence: TGCGCCAGCAGTGAGTCTCGCGGCGGGCTCTACGAGCAGTACTTC. The genes are TRBV10-1 and TRBJ2-7; D possibly corresponds to TRBD2 (5 bases). Germline-derived CDR1 and CDR2 are WNHNN and SYGVQD (reference sequence). This CDR3 is built from 15 residues. Between the trimmed V and J ends, which lost 0 bases and 3 bases, there was a span of 12 bases.

The chain joins TRBV28 to TRBJ1-2; a weak D match, TRBD1 (5 bases). V lost 5 bases to trimming and J lost 0 bases, with 16 bases between them. Germline assignment: CDR1 MDHEN and CDR2 SYDVKM. This CDR3 spans 16 amino acids. The chain's CDR3 is CASSIGTRRANYGYTF. The CDR3 DNA reads TGTGCCAGCAGTATAGGGACCCGCCGAGCTAACTATGGCTACACCTTC.

This clone was seen a few times. V gene TRBV6-1 combines with J gene TRBJ1-2; 7 bases fit TRBD1. Germline-derived CDR1 and CDR2 are MNHNS and SASEGT. The CDR3 runs 13 residues. V lost 5 bases to trimming and J lost 4 bases; unmatched junction nucleotides: 4. CDR3 in DNA: TGTGCCAGCAGTAGGGACAGCCCCTATGGCTACACCTTC. Amino acid sequence: CASSRDSPYGYTF.

The chain uses TRBV28 and TRBJ2-3; 7 nucleotides line up with TRBD1. CDR3 length: 17 residues. Germline CDR1 and CDR2: MDHEN and SYDVKM. The V and J ends lost 5 bases and 0 bases, in that order; junction bases with no gene match: 11. CDR3 DNA: TGTGCCAGCAGTCGCGATAAACAGGGGTTTAGCACAGATACGCAGTATTTT. Amino acid sequence: CASSRDKQGFSTDTQYF. Supplemented by reference TRBV28 and TRBJ2-3, the full variable domain reads DVKVTQSSRYLVKRTGEKVFLECVQDMDHENMFWYRQDPGLGLRLIYFSYDVKMKEKGDIPEGYSVSREKKERFSLILESASTNQTSMYLCASSRDKQGFSTDTQYFGPGTRLTVL.

In regard to this clone: The conserved phenylalanine or tryptophan normally closing the CDR3 is absent here, so this likely arose from a read error. The limits of the CDR3 on the DNA are not certain, so only TCRdb's listed CDR3 is given. The chain recombines TRBV5-1 with TRBJ1-1; the table names TRBD1, a call not compared with the DNA. The V gene's germline CDR1 is SGHRS and CDR2 YFSETQ. Inclusive of both ends, the CDR3 amounts to 9 amino acids. CDR3 amino acids: CASSFPGLL.

V and J are TRBV6-5 and TRBJ2-3; possibly TRBD2 for D (6 bases). Germline CDR1 and CDR2: MNHEY and SVGAGI. The germline V and J ends were trimmed by 6 bases and 6 bases, with 16 bases remaining between them. The CDR3 has 14 amino acids. The CDR3 spells CASRSSGWPDTQYF. The CDR3 DNA sequence: TGTGCCAGCAGGTCAAGCGGGTGGCCGGATACGCAGTATTTT.

The chain is built from TRBV13 and TRBJ1-6, with D possibly matching TRBD1 (6 bases). V was pared by 3 bases and J by 7 bases, with 13 bases between. Germline values: CDR1 PRHDT, CDR2 FYEKMQ (reference sequence). CDR3 length: 15 residues. The CDR3 sequence: CASSLGHTKNSPLHF. CDR3 coding DNA: TGTGCCAGCAGCTTGGGACACACCAAGAATTCACCCCTCCACTTT.

Here the CDR3 reads CASTPSGGAYQPQHF. The DNA for the CDR3 is TGTGCCAGCACCCCTTCGGGGGGGGCATATCAGCCCCAGCATTTT. The chain employs TRBV28 and TRBJ1-5; perhaps TRBD1 as D (6 bases). The CDR3 totals 15 residues. Germline CDR1 is MDHEN and CDR2 is SYDVKM. Trimming left V 7 bases short and J 5 bases short, with 18 bases between.

This chain connects TRBV29-1 to TRBJ2-1, with 7 positions matching TRBD2. J gave up 5 bases and V 3 bases, and 10 bases lay outside the gene matches. CDR1 is SQVTM and CDR2 is ANQGSEA in the germline V gene. The CDR3 runs to 15 residues. The CDR3 nucleotides are TGCAGCGTTGAGGGTAGCGGGCAGAGAAACAATGAGCAGTTCTTC. This codes for CSVEGSGQRNNEQFF.

The chain carries TRBV7-2 and TRBJ1-5; a weak D match, TRBD1 (5 bases). This CDR3 comprises 12 residues. The V end was cut by 5 bases, the J end by 7 bases, with 9 bases between. Germline CDR1 reads SGHTA; CDR2 reads FQGNSA. In nucleotides, the CDR3 is TGTGCCAGCAGCCGGGAGGGGCAGCCCCAGCATTTT. This translates into CASSREGQPQHF.

This chain connects TRBV15 to TRBJ1-5; possible D gene TRBD1, 5 bases. The CDR3 consists of 16 residues. Trimming took 1 base from V and 0 from J, leaving 10 bases between them. Germline CDR1 and CDR2: LNHNV and YYDKDF (reference sequence). The CDR3 DNA reads as TGTGCCACCAGCAGAGGGGCAGGGTCTAGCAATCAGCCCCAGCATTTT. Amino acid sequence: CATSRGAGSSNQPQHF.

CDR3 DNA sequence: TGTGCCAGTTCGACATACGACAAGTGGAATACGCAGTATTTT. Its translation: CASSTYDKWNTQYF. This chain links TRBV19 with TRBJ2-3; no reliable D call. Between the trimmed V and J ends, which lost 8 bases and 7 bases, there was a span of 19 bases. This CDR3 contains 14 residues. From germline, CDR1 is LNHDA and CDR2 SQIVND (reference sequence).

The chain employs TRBV5-1 and TRBJ1-4; D is unresolved. The CDR3 is 15 residues long. V was clipped by 2 bases and J by 2 bases, with 10 bases between them. Germline CDR1 is SGHRS and CDR2 is YFSETQ. The CDR3 protein is CASSFGGSTNEKLFF. The CDR3 nucleotides are TGCGCCAGCAGCTTCGGAGGGTCGACTAATGAAAAACTGTTTTTT.

This chain joins TRBV6-6 and TRBJ1-5, with a weak D call TRBD1 (5 bases). The CDR3 has 14 amino acids. Germline loops: CDR1 MNHNY, CDR2 SVGAGI (reference sequence). Deletions cut 6 bases from V and 2 bases from J, with 11 bases between. The CDR3 protein is CASRHDSGNQPQHF. The CDR3 coding sequence is TGTGCCAGCAGACACGACAGCGGCAATCAGCCCCAGCATTTT.

Concerning this clone: Other DNA sequences of this sample code for an identical CDR3. The chain carries TRBV7-3 and TRBJ2-3, with TRBD2 matching 9 bases. The CDR3 covers 15 residues. Trimming removed 2 bases from V and 3 bases from J; junction bases left unmatched: 3. CDR1 SGHTA and CDR2 FQGTGA come from the germline V gene. CDR3 region: CASSLAGGPTDTQYF. CDR3 DNA sequence: TGTGCCAGCAGCTTAGCGGGAGGGCCTACAGATACGCAGTATTTT.

The gene calls are TRBV4-1 and TRBJ2-5; perhaps TRBD1 as D (5 bases). Trimming took 6 bases from V and 5 from J, leaving 22 bases between them. CDR1 is MGHRA, CDR2 YSYEKL, per germline. The CDR3 extends over 16 amino acids. The CDR3 DNA sequence: TGCGCCAGCAGTGCTGGTCAGGGCCGTATATCGGAGACCCAGTACTTC. Protein sequence: CASSAGQGRISETQYF.